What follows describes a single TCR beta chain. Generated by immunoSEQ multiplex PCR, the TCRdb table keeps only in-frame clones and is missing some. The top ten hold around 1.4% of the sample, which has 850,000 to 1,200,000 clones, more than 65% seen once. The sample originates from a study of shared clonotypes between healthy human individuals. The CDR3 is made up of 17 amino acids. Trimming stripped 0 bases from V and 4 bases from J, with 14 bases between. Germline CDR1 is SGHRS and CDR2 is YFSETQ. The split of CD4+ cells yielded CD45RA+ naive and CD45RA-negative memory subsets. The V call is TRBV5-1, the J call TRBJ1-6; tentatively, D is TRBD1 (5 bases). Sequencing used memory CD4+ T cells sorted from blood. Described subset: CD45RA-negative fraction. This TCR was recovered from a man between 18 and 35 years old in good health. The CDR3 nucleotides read TGCGCCAGCAGCTTGGGGTTAACGACAGAGTATAATTCACCCCTCCACTTT. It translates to CASSLGLTTEYNSPLHF.